The TCR beta chain under discussion was sequenced for a study of CD8 T cell repertoires and HIV-1 epitope variants. Study details: Separate wells received one of Twenty-five Gag or Nef variant peptides. Tested: three Gag epitope families, Nef HW9 and YT9.

This clone was seen more than once but under ten times. What it recognizes is unknown. Profiled with immunoSEQ multiplex PCR; TCRdb holds only in-frame clones, not every one. The table has 6,100 or so clones, 67% seen once. Germline V CDR1 and CDR2: SGHTA, FQGNSA. Trimming left V 0 bases short and J 7 bases short, with 7 bases between. CDR3 size: 12 residues. This clonotype was obtained from a male donor with HIV. The V gene is TRBV7-2, the J gene TRBJ2-7, with no clear D. Sequenced material: cultured CD8+ T cells derived from PBMCs. CDR3 DNA sequence: TGTGCCAGCAGCTTAGCGCAGGTGGAGCAGTACTTC. Translated, it gives CASSLAQVEQYF. Together with reference TRBV7-2 and TRBJ2-7, the CDR3 gives the full variable domain: GAGVSQSPSNKVTEKGKDVELRCDPISGHTALYWYRQSLGQGLEFLIYFQGNSAPDKSGLPSDRFSAERTGGSVSTLTIQRTQQEDSAVYLCASSLAQVEQYFGPGTRLTVT.